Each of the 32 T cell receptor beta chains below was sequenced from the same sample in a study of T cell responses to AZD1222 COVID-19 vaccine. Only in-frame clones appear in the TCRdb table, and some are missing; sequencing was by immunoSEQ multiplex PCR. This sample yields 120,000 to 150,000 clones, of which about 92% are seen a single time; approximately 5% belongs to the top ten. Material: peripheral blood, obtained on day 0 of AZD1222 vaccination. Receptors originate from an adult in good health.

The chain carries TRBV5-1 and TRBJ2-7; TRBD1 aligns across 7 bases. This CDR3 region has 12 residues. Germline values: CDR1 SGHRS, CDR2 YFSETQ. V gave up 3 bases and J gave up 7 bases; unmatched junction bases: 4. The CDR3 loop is CASSSPTGEQYF. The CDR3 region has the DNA TGCGCCAGCAGCTCCCCGACAGGGGAGCAGTACTTC.

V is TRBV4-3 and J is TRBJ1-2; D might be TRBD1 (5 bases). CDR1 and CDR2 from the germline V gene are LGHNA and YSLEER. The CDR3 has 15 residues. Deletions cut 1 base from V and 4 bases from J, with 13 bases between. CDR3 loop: CASSQAGVRVYGYTF. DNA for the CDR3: TGCGCCAGCAGCCAAGCCGGGGTCAGGGTCTATGGCTACACCTTC.

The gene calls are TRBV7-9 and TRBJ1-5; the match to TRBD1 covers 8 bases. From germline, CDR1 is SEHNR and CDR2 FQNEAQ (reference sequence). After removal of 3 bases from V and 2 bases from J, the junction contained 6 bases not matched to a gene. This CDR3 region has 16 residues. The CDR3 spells CASSFSGGSGNQPQHF. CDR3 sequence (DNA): TGTGCCAGCAGCTTCTCAGGGGGCAGTGGCAATCAGCCCCAGCATTTT. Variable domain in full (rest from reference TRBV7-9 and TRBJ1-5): DTGVSQNPRHKITKRGQNVTFRCDPISEHNRLYWYRQTLGQGPEFLTYFQNEAQLEKSRLLSDRFSAERPKGSFSTLEIQRTEQGDSAMYLCASSFSGGSGNQPQHFGDGTRLSIL.

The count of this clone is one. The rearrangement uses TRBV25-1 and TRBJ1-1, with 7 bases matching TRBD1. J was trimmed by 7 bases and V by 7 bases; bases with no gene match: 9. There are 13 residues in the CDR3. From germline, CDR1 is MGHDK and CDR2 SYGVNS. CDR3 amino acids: CASIGQAGNEAFF. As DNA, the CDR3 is TGTGCCAGCATTGGACAGGCCGGGAATGAAGCTTTCTTT. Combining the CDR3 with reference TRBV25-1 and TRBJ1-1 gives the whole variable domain EADIYQTPRYLVIGTGKKITLECSQTMGHDKMYWYQQDPGMELHLIHYSYGVNSTEKGDLSSESTVSRIRTEHFPLTLESARPSHTSQYLCASIGQAGNEAFFGQGTRLTVV.

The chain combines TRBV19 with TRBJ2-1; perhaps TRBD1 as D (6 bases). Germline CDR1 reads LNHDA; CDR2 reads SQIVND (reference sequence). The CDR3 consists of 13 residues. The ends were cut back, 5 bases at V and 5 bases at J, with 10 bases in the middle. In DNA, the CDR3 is TGTGCCAGTAGTGTTTCAGGGGACAATGAGCAGTTCTTC. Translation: CASSVSGDNEQFF.

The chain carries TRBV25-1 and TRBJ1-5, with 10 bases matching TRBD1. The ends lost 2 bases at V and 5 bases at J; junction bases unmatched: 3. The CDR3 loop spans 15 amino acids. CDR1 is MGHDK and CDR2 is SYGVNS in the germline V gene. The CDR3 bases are TGTGCCAGCAGTGAAAAGGGACAGGGGCATCAGCCCCAGCATTTT. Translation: CASSEKGQGHQPQHF.

CDR3 in amino acids: CASSLVTTVTGELFF. The DNA for the CDR3 is TGTGCCAGCAGTTTGGTTACGACTGTCACCGGGGAGCTGTTTTTT. The rearrangement links TRBV6-2 or TRBV6-3 to TRBJ2-2; the D is unclear. The CDR3 has 15 amino acids. V was clipped by 4 bases and J by 4 bases, with 13 bases between them. Germline assignment: CDR1 MNHEY and CDR2 SVGEGT.

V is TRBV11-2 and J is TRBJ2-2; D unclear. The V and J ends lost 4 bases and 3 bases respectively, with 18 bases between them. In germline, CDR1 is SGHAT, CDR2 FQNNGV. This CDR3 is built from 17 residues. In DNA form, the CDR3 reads TGTGCCAGCAGCTCCCCTTCTAGGTGGGGATACACCGGGGAGCTGTTTTTT. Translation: CASSSPSRWGYTGELFF.

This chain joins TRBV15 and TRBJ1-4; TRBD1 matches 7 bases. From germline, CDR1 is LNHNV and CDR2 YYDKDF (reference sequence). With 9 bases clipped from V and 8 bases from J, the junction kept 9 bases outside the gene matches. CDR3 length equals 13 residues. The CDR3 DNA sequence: TGTGCCACGAAAACAGGGGTCGGCGAAAAACTGTTTTTT. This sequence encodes CATKTGVGEKLFF.

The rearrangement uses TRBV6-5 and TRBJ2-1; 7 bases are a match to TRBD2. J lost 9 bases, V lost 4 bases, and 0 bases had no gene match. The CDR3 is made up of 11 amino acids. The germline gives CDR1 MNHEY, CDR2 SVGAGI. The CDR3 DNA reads TGTGCCAGCAGTTCGGGGGGTGAGCAGTTCTTC. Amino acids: CASSSGGEQFF.

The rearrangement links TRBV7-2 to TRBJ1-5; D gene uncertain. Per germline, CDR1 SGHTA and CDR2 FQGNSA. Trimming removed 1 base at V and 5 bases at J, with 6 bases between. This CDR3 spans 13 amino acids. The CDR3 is CASSLVPDQPQHF. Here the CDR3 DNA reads TGTGCCAGCAGCTTAGTCCCAGATCAGCCCCAGCATTTT.

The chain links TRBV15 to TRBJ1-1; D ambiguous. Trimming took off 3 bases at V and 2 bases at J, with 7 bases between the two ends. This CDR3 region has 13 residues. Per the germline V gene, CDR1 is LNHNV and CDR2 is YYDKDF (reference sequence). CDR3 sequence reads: CATSSPTNTEAFF. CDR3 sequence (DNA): TGTGCCACCAGCAGCCCTACCAACACTGAAGCTTTCTTT.

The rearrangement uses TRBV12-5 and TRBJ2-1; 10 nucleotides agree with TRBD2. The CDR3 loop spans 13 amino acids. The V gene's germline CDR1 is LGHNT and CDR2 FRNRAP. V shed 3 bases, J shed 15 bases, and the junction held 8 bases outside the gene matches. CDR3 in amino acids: CASGFPSGGGLFF. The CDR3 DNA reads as TGTGCTAGTGGTTTCCCGAGCGGGGGGGGCCTGTTCTTC. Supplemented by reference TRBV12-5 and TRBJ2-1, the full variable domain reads DARVTQTPRHKVTEMGQEVTMRCQPILGHNTVFWYRQTMMQGLELLAYFRNRAPLDDSGMPKDRFSAEMPDATLATLKIQPSEPRDSAVYFCASGFPSGGGLFFGPGTRLTVL.

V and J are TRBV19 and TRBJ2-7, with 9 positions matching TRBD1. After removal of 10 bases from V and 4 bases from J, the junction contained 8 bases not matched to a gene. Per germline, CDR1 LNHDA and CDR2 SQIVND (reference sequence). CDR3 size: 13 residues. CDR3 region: CATSGQGFYEQYF. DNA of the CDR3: TGTGCCACTTCGGGACAGGGTTTTTACGAGCAGTACTTC.

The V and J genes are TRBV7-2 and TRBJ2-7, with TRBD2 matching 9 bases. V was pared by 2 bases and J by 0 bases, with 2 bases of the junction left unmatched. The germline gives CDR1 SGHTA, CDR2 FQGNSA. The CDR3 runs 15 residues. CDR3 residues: CASSLSSGSSYEQYF. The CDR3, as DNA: TGTGCCAGCAGCTTAAGTAGCGGGAGCTCCTACGAGCAGTACTTC.

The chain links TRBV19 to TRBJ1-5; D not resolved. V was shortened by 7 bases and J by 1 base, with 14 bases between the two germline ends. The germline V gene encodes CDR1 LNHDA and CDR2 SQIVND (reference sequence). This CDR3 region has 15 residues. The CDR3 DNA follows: TGTGCCAGTACTGACCCACCGGGGAGCAATCAGCCCCAGCATTTT. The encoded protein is CASTDPPGSNQPQHF.

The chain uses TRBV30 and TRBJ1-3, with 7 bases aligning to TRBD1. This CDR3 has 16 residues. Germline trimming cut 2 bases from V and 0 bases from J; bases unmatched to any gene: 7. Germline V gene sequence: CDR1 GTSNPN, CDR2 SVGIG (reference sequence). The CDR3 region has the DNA TGTGCCTGGAGTACGGGACAGAGATTCTCTGGAAACACCATATATTTT. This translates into CAWSTGQRFSGNTIYF.

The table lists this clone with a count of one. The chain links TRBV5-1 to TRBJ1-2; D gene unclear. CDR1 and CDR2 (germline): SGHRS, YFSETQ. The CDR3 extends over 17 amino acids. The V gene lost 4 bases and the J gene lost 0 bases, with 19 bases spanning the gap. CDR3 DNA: TGCGCCAGCAGCCACCAAGACCCGATCGGAACTAACTATGGCTACACCTTC. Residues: CASSHQDPIGTNYGYTF.

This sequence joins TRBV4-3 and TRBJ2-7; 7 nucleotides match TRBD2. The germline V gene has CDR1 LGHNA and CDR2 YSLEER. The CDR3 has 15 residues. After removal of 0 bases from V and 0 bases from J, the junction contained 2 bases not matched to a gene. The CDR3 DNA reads TGCGCCAGCAGCCAAGAGCGGGGGAGCTCCTACGAGCAGTACTTC. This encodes CASSQERGSSYEQYF.

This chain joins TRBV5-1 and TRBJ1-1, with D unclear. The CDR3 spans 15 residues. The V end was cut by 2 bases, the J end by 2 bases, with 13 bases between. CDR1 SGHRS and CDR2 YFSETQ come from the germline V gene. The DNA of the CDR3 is TGCGCCAGCAGCTTCGGATTGGGGAGTAACACTGAAGCTTTCTTT. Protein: CASSFGLGSNTEAFF.

In DNA, the CDR3 is TGTGCCAGCAGCGCGCCCCAGGGGCTCATCGGCCACGAGCAGTACTTC. This gives the protein CASSAPQGLIGHEQYF. The gene calls are TRBV9 and TRBJ2-7, with D maybe TRBD1 (6 bases). V was pared by 3 bases and J by 5 bases, with 21 bases between. Germline V gene sequence: CDR1 SGDLS, CDR2 YYNGEE. This CDR3 region has 16 residues.

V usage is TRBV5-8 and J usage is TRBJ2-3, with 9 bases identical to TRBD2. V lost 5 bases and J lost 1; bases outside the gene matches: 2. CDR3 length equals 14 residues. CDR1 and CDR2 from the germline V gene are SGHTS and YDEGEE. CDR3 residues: CASSSSGGTDTQYF. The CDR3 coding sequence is TGTGCCAGCAGTTCTAGCGGGGGCACAGATACGCAGTATTTT.

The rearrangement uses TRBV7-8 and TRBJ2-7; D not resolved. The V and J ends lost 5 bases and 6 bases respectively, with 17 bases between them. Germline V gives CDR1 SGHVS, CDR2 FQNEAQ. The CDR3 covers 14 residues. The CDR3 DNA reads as TGTGCCAGCAGCCCCCACCTAGTAACTATCGAGCAGTACTTC. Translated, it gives CASSPHLVTIEQYF.

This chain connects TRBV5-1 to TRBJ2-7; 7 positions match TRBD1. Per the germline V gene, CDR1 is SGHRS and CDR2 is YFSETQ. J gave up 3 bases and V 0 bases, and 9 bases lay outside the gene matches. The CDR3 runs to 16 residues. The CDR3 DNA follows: TGCGCCAGCAGCTTGGCCCCCGCGACAGGGATCTACGAGCAGTACTTC. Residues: CASSLAPATGIYEQYF.

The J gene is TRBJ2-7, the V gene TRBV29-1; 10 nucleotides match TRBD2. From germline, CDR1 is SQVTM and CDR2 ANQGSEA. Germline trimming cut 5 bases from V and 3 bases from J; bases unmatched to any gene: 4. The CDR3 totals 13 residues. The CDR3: CSVIAGGNYEQYF. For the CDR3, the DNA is TGCAGCGTTATAGCGGGAGGAAACTACGAGCAGTACTTC.

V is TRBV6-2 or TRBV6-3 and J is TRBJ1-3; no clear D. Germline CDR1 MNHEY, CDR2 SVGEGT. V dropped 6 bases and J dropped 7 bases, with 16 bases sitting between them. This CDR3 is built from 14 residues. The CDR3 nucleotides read TGTGCCAGCAGCCTACCGGACCCCGGTAACACCATATATTTT. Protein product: CASSLPDPGNTIYF.

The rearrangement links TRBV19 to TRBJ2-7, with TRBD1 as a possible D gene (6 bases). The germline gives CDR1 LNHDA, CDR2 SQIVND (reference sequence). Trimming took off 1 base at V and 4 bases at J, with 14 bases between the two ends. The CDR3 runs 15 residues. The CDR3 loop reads CASSIVKDSIYEQYF. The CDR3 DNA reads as TGTGCCAGTAGTATAGTTAAGGACAGCATTTACGAGCAGTACTTC. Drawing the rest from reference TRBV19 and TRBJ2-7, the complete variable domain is DGGITQSPKYLFRKEGQNVTLSCEQNLNHDAMYWYRQDPGQGLRLIYYSQIVNDFQKGDIAEGYSVSREKKESFPLTVTSAQKNPTAFYLCASSIVKDSIYEQYFGPGTRLTVT.

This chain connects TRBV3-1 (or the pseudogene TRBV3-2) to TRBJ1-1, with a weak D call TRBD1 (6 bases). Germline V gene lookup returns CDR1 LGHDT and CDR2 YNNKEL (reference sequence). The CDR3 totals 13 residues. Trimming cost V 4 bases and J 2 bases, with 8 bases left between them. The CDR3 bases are TGTGCCAGCAGCCGGGGACAAAACACTGAAGCTTTCTTT. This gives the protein CASSRGQNTEAFF.

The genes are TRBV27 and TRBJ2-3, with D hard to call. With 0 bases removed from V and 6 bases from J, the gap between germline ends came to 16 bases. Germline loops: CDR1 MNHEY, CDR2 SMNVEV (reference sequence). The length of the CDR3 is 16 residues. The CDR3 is CASSLSISALRDTQYF. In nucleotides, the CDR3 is TGTGCCAGCAGTTTATCGATAAGCGCCTTAAGGGATACGCAGTATTTT.

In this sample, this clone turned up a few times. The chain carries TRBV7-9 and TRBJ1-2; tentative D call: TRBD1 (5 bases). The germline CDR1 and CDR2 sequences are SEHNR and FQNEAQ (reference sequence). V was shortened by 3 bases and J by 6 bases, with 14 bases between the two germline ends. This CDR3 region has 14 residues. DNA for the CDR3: TGTGCCAGCAGCTTGATTTTGCAGGGAGATGGCTACACCTTC. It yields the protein CASSLILQGDGYTF.

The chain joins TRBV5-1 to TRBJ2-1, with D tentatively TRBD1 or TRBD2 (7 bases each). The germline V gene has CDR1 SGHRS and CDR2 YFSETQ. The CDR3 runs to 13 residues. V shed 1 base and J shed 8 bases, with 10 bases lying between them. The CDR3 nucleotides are TGCGCCAGCAGCTTGCCAGGGGGGGATGAGCAGTTCTTC. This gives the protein CASSLPGGDEQFF.

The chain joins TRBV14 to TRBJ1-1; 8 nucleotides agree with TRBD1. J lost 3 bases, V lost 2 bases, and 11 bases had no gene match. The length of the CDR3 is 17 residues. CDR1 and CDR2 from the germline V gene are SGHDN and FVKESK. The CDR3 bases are TGTGCCAGCAGCCAATTCCAGGGGGCGCGTCCGGACACTGAAGCTTTCTTT. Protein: CASSQFQGARPDTEAFF.